This T cell receptor beta chain was profiled in a study of immune evolution from preneoplasia to lung adenocarcinoma. Sequenced by immunoSEQ multiplex PCR; TCRdb stores in-frame clones only, minus some. The sample has some 6,200 clones; roughly 77% are singletons. Sequenced sample: FFPE adjacent normal lung tissue. The sequence came from a person aged 55-80 years with lung adenocarcinoma.

The CDR3 DNA follows: TGTGCCAGCAGCTCCTCCTACGGAGCCTACGAGCAGTACTTC. The encoded protein is CASSSSYGAYEQYF. The chain uses TRBV7-2 and TRBJ2-7; D is ambiguous. V shed 4 bases and J shed 2 bases, with 12 bases lying between them. Germline CDR1 SGHTA, CDR2 FQGNSA. The CDR3 has 14 residues.